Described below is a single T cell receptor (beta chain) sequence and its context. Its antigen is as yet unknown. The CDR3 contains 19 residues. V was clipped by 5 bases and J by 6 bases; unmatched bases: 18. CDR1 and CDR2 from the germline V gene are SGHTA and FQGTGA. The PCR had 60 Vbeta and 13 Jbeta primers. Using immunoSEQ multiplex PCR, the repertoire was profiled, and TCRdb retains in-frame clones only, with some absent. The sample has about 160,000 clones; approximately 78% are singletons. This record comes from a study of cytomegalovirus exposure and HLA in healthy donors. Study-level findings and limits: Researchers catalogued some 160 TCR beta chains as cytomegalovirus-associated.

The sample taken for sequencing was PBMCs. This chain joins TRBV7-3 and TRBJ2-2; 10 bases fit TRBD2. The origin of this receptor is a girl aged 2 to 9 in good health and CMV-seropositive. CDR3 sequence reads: CASSPGWLAGEGLSGELFF. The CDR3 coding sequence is TGTGCCAGCAGCCCCGGCTGGCTAGCGGGAGAAGGGTTATCCGGGGAGCTGTTTTTT. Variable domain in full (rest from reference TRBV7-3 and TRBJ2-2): GAGVSQTPSNKVTEKGKYVELRCDPISGHTALYWYRQSLGQGPEFLIYFQGTGAADDSGLPNDRFFAVRPEGSVSTLKIQRTERGDSAVYLCASSPGWLAGEGLSGELFFGEGSRLTVL.